This entry concerns a single T cell receptor beta chain. No antigen is known for it. Primers: 60 Vbeta forward and 13 Jbeta reverse. Original processing methods: Counted up in a later analysis, unique TCR beta chains came to some 75 million, with around 9.9 million shared. Sequencing used immunoSEQ multiplex PCR; TCRdb keeps in-frame clones, though not all of them. V and J calls and clone size follow that table, whereas D and trimming were derived from the DNA. The data hold 90,000 to 100,000 clones, with around 70% observed a single time. These data come from a study of cytomegalovirus exposure and HLA in healthy donors. Study as a whole: Among fewer than 500 genotyped donors, roughly 81% fell in the Caucasian-associated ancestry cluster. The study, taken as a whole, reports: No immune exposure information besides CMV serostatus was available.

V lost 6 bases, J lost 6 bases, and 15 bases lay in between. The germline V gene encodes CDR1 LNHDA and CDR2 SQIVND (reference sequence). The CDR3 is made up of 14 amino acids. The sequencing sample was made of PBMCs. The chain is built from TRBV19 and TRBJ1-5; D is undetermined. This clonotype was sampled from a middle-aged man in good health and CMV-seronegative. This chain's CDR3 is CASRYSAGGQPQHF. The CDR3 DNA sequence: TGTGCCAGTAGGTACTCGGCAGGTGGTCAGCCCCAGCATTTT.